The clone carrying this T cell receptor beta chain was detected only once. V lost 5 bases to trimming and J lost 4 bases, with 11 bases between them. This CDR3 has 14 amino acids. The germline V gene encodes CDR1 SGHTA and CDR2 FQGNSA. Generated by immunoSEQ multiplex PCR, the TCRdb table keeps only in-frame clones and is missing some. The sample consists of around 280,000 clones, approximately 86% of them appearing once. This specimen belongs to a study of blood T cell repertoires in COVID-19. The wider study: The United States, Italy and Spain supplied acute and convalescent COVID-19 samples. T cells, B-cell-depleted T cells, or PBMCs provided the cDNA or gDNA that served as material.

This clonotype originated in a woman aged 25 to 45 who had recovered from COVID-19. This chain joins TRBV7-2 and TRBJ2-2; D may be TRBD2 (6 bases). Specimen: peripheral blood. The CDR3 region is CASSRGWSTGELFF. The CDR3 bases are TGTGCCAGCAGCCGGGGGTGGAGCACCGGGGAGCTGTTTTTT.